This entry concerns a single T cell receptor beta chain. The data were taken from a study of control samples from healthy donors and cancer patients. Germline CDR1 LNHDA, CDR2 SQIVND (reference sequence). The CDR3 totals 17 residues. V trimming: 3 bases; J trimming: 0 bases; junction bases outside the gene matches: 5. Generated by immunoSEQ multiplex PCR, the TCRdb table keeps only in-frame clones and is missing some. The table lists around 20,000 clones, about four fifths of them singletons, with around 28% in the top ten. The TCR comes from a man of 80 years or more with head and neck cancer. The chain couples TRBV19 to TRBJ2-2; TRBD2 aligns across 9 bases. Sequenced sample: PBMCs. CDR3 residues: CASSIGTSTTNTGELFF. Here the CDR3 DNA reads TGTGCCAGTAGTATCGGGACTAGCACAACGAACACCGGGGAGCTGTTTTTT.